This T cell receptor (beta chain) was captured in a study of TIL therapy for anti-PD-1-resistant metastatic lung cancer listed by TCRdb under 2021. Notes on the research overall: Tumors were harvested prior to any PD-1/PD-L1 blockade, after which nivolumab was administered to patients, and lymphodepletion, expanded TIL infusion and IL-2 were given to patients who progressed. T cell receptor beta sequencing of tumor and peripheral blood was used to follow clonotypes across the tumor, the expanded TIL product and serial blood samples. A median non-synonymous tumor mutation burden of under 1.9 mutations per megabase was determined across the cohort by whole-exome sequencing. The cohort was composed predominantly of lung adenocarcinoma, with a few EGFR-mutant and two ALK-rearranged tumors included, and half of patients were identified as current or former smokers. Among the enrolled patients, the median age was around 56 years (range roughly 35-80), and the median tumor PD-L1 proportion score was roughly 6%.

The CDR3 holds 11 amino acids from the cysteine to the phenylalanine. Only the CDR3 region is kept as DNA, spanning 33 bases read in frame from base 1. In the germline V gene, CDR1 corresponds to SGHTA and CDR2 to FQGNSA. A distance of 4 bases separates the germline ends of V and J, which lose 4 bases and 3 bases respectively. The time point label on this specimen signifies: pre-treatment sample, taken before nivolumab and TIL therapy. A phase I trial run at two centers enrolled adults with stage 4 NSCLC between October 2017 and January 2020. Samples came from a single-arm, open-label phase I trial of tumor-infiltrating lymphocyte therapy with nivolumab in advanced non-small cell lung cancer. Blood mononuclear cells from EDTA tubes were isolated by Ficoll gradient, snap-frozen as pellets, and DNA was extracted with a Qiagen mini-prep kit. Points on this clone: Its antigen is still unknown. It has no much larger one-base neighbor in the sample; base qualities were not kept.

The paper as a whole reports these results and caveats: The study protocol defined all tumor marker inferences as exploratory. The cohort was highly selected, with more treatment-naive, never-smoker and oncogene-addicted patients than typical, limiting generalizability. The baseline peripheral repertoire was partially replaced by infused TIL clonotypes, which then decayed over months, and no apparent association between persistence and response was found.

TCR beta CDR3 regions were amplified from genomic DNA with the immunoSEQ v3 hsTCRB kit using bias-controlled multiplex PCR. TCR libraries were sequenced on an Illumina NextSeq 500 to roughly 2 million read pairs for survey level or about 5-6.5 million for deep level. From the authors' description of their analysis: The immunoSEQ Analyzer software assigned V, D and J genes, filtered out non-productive sequences, and reported clonality. Repertoires were compared by productive Simpson clonality and by the Morisita overlap index of productive TRB rearrangements between infused TIL and blood. The absolute count of a clonotype in blood was estimated by multiplying the lymphocyte count by the CD3+ fraction and by the productive frequency of the clone. TCRdb provides this immuneACCESS table in a form limited to in-frame rearrangements. Some clones are lacking; in checked studies, under half of them reflect an unresolved V gene, and why the rest are absent is not known. The DNA gave D and trimming, while V, J and clone size come from that table. The table for this sample lists 45,000 to 60,000 clones; 79% of them were counted only once. The biggest ten clones account for 4% to 5.5% of the sample.

Sequencing used blood, obtained at baseline. The clonotype was recovered from a woman between 25 and 80 years old with non-small cell lung cancer. The chain joins TRBV7-2 to TRBJ2-7; no confident D gene assignment can be made. The CDR3 sequence is CASSSLYEQYF. The nucleotides are TGTGCCAGCAGCTCCCTCTACGAGCAGTACTTC.